These T cell receptor beta chains were read from a single sample in a study of T cell responses to AZD1222 COVID-19 vaccine. Method: immunoSEQ multiplex PCR; TCRdb's copy keeps in-frame clones and lacks some. The sample has over 140,000 clones; 85% to 95% are singletons. Sample: peripheral blood, taken 28 days after the second AZD1222 dose. The origin of the receptors is an adult who received the AZD1222 COVID-19 vaccine. The CDR3 runs from the conserved cysteine through the conserved F or W. The D gene is left open where the match is weak. Rows give clone size only sometimes, using once, few, many, or a class for an expanded clone.

TRBD2	NA	TRBV24-1	TRBJ2-5	14	TGTGCCACCAGTGATTTTGGGGGGGGAGAGACCCAGTACTTC	CATSDFGGGETQYF
TRBD1	NA	TRBV28	TRBJ2-3	16	TGTGCCAGCAGTCTTGAGGGACAGGGGGCAAGGGATACGCAGTATTTT	CASSLEGQGARDTQYF
NA	NA	TRBV6-4	TRBJ2-1	13	TGTGCCAGCAGTACAAAACTGGACAATGAGCAGTTCTTC	CASSTKLDNEQFF
NA	NA	TRBV6-5	TRBJ1-3	11	TGTGCCAGCATCCTCCGGGGGAATATATATTTT	CASILRGNIYF
NA	NA	TRBV2	TRBJ2-5	13	TGTGCCAGCAGTGCCAATGGGGGGGAGACCCAGTACTTC	CASSANGGETQYF
NA	NA	TRBV9	TRBJ2-7	13	TGTGCCAGCAGCGTGGGTGCCCGTTACGAGCAGTACTTC	CASSVGARYEQYF
TRBD1	NA	TRBV18	TRBJ1-1	15	TGTGCCAGCTCATTTAAGGACAGGGCGGACACTGAAGCTTTCTTT	CASSFKDRADTEAFF
NA	once	TRBV19	TRBJ1-5	16	TGTGCCAGTAGTATTTCAGGGGCAGCTAGCAATCAGCCCCAGCATTTT	CASSISGAASNQPQHF
NA	once	TRBV6-5	TRBJ1-1	15	TGTGCCAGCAGTCGTTCAATAAGAAGGGCCACTGAAGCTTTCTTT	CASSRSIRRATEAFF
TRBD1	NA	TRBV28	TRBJ2-5	15	TGTGCCAGCAGTTTCGACAGGGGGTTTGAAGAGACCCAGTACTTC	CASSFDRGFEETQYF
NA	once	TRBV19	TRBJ1-1	17	TGTGCCAGTAGTCTTCAGGCCGGGACACCAACAGGCACTGAAGCTTTCTTT	CASSLQAGTPTGTEAFF
NA	NA	TRBV7-6	TRBJ1-3	16	TGTGCCAGCAGCTTAGAGCGAGGAATCCCTGGAAACACCATATATTTT	CASSLERGIPGNTIYF
NA	NA	TRBV19	TRBJ1-5	13	TGTGCCAGTAGTATATCCGGGGATCAGCCCCAGCATTTT	CASSISGDQPQHF
NA	NA	TRBV7-9	TRBJ1-3	14	TGTGCCAGCAGCTTTGATATCTCTGTCGGCACCATATATTTT	CASSFDISVGTIYF
NA	NA	TRBV21-1	TRBJ2-1	17	TGTGCCAGCAGCCCTTACTCCGGGACAACCTACTACAATGAGCAGTTCTTC	CASSPYSGTTYYNEQFF
TRBD2	NA	TRBV5-4	TRBJ2-7	15	TGTGCCAGCAGCCCCCGGGGAGGGCGAAGCTACGAGCAGTACTTC	CASSPRGGRSYEQYF
TRBD1	NA	TRBV19	TRBJ1-5	14	TGTGCCAGTAGCACCGGGACAGGGGGGCAGCCCCAGCATTTT	CASSTGTGGQPQHF
NA	NA	TRBV6-5	TRBJ1-2	14	TGTGCCAGCAGTCCCCTGGGGCTCCACTATGGCTACACCTTC	CASSPLGLHYGYTF